The TCR beta chain described here comes from a study of cytomegalovirus exposure and HLA in healthy donors. TCRdb's copy holds only in-frame clones and misses some; the assay was immunoSEQ multiplex PCR. Here the sample spans roughly 300,000 clones, just over 85% being singletons. This clone was seen once. The germline V and J ends were trimmed by 0 bases and 4 bases, with 11 bases remaining between them. The germline V gene has CDR1 SGHDT and CDR2 YYEEEE. The CDR3 totals 15 residues. This TCR was recovered from a woman aged 18 to 35 in good health and CMV-seronegative. The sequencing sample was made of PBMCs. The chain links TRBV5-6 to TRBJ2-1; D is undetermined. The CDR3 coding sequence is TGTGCCAGCAGCTTGGTGGCGGAAATATACAATGAGCAGTTCTTC. It codes for CASSLVAEIYNEQFF.